This T cell receptor beta chain emerged from a study of glioma-infiltrating T cells (dated by TCRdb to the mid-2010s). At the level of the whole study: Glioma tissue, non-neoplastic brain tissue and matched peripheral blood mononuclear cells were used as sources from which TCR alpha- and beta-chain repertoires were sequenced. To measure how far tissue and blood T-cell populations diverged, each tissue-infiltrating repertoire was compared against the peripheral blood repertoire of the same patient. The paired cohort comprised three low-grade glioma patients, roughly 8 primary glioblastoma patients and three non-glioma patients contributing non-neoplastic brain tissue.

Overall study outcomes, separate from this receptor: VJ-independent divergence between tissue and blood was below expectation in non-neoplastic patients but above expectation in all gliomas, especially low-grade gliomas. Very few CDR3 sequences were found to be shared between tissue and blood, and this scarcity was attributed to high CDR3 diversity and limited sampling. Small numbers underpinned the group comparisons: eight glioblastoma patients, three low-grade glioma patients and three non-neoplastic patients.

From a lookup of the germline V gene (reference sequence), CDR1 and CDR2 are LNHDA and SQIVND. The germline V and J ends show losses of 7 bases and 8 bases respectively, and no gene match explains 8 bases of the junction. Spanning cysteine to phenylalanine, the CDR3 consists of 14 amino acids. The entry retains the CDR3 DNA only, 42 bases that are in frame from base 1. TCR alpha and beta CDR3 regions were amplified with the iRepertoire nested amplicon-rescue multiplex PCR (arm-PCR) platform from RNA. One-step reverse transcription and amplification used roughly 95-400 ng of tissue mRNA or PBMC total RNA as input. Following bead purification, Illumina adapters were added through a secondary multiplex PCR, and the libraries were then gel-purified between 200 and 400 bp. The libraries contained internal 6-nucleotide barcodes that were used for demultiplexing. Sequencing of the libraries was done on an Illumina MiSeq using 2x220 or 2x250 nucleotide paired-end reads. Turning to the authors' computational methods: Paired reads were merged using FLASH 1.2.11 and were aligned to the GRCh37 human genome using BWA-MEM, after which TRA and TRB reads were extracted. V and J assignment used an IMGT-derived reference of cassette sequences and CDR3 motifs that included pseudogenes. Three-frame translation of reads was performed, and productive CDR3s were defined as those with a C...FGXG motif and no stop codons. A clonotype was defined as a unique combination of a V-J cassette pair and a CDR3 amino acid sequence. Hamming distance filtering was applied to reads, with thresholds set by the sequence error rate of each sample in mapped regions. TCRdb ran its own pipeline on the public reads, namely fastp trimming at Q25 and MiXCR clone calling, and kept in-frame beta chains. Every CDR3 protein is listed once, alongside the most common genes and DNA of its rows. TCRdb, rather than the study authors, made the V and J calls. The sample profile shows under 150,000 distinct CDR3 sequences; under 25% of them were found once. The ten biggest clones cover roughly a quarter of the sample.

For this clonotype: What antigen it recognizes has not been identified. No base quality values were provided; no much bigger clone lies one nucleotide off.

The sample was glioma tissue, nonneoplastic brain tissue, or PBMCs (not recorded which). This receptor was identified in a human donor with low-grade glioma or glioblastoma, undergoing nonglioma brain surgery, or in good health (not recorded which). The chain is made from TRBV19 and TRBJ2-1, with 10 junctional bases fitting TRBD1. The DNA sequence is as follows: TGTGCCAGTAAAAAAGACAGGGGGCGAGATGAGCAGTTCTTC. It encodes CASKKDRGRDEQFF.